These T cell receptor beta chains were read from a single sample in a study of T-cell memory formation after mild COVID-19. One entry per CDR3 protein results from TCRdb running MiXCR on the 5' RACE reads. This repertoire shows about 270,000 distinct CDR3 sequences, roughly 18% found once; its top ten account for under 30%. The sequencing input was PBMCs or a T cell subset sorted from them (not recorded which). These TCRs come from a man younger than 35 who had mild COVID-19 (a few samples of this study predate the infection). Cell type and time point are not known. Each CDR3 is given with its conserved first and last residue. The D gene is left open where the match is weak. Expanded clones get a size class; other rows say once, few or many, or leave the size out.

TRBV24-1	-	TRBJ1-4	-	TGTGCCACCAGTGACCCCGGCCCAGGAAGGTTGTTTTTT	CATSDPGPGRLFF
TRBV20-1	-	TRBJ2-2	-	TGCAGTGCTGAGGGAGGCAGGAACACCGGGGAGCTGTTTTTT	CSAEGGRNTGELFF
TRBV9	-	TRBJ1-1	-	TGTGCCAGCAGCTCCCTGGGGGGTGAGATTGCCACTGAAGCTTTCTTT	CASSSLGGEIATEAFF
TRBV29-1	-	TRBJ2-1	TRBD1	TGCAGCGTTGATACTCCCCGGGACAGGGAAAGGGATGAGCAGTTCTTC	CSVDTPRDRERDEQFF
TRBV15	few	TRBJ2-7	-	TGTGCCACCAGCAGGGAGGTCCGAGGACTTGGGGAGCAGTACTTC	CATSREVRGLGEQYF
TRBV5-1	few	TRBJ2-5	-	TGCGCCAGCAGCTTCTTTGGAGAGACCCAGTACTTC	CASSFFGETQYF
TRBV4-2	few	TRBJ1-5	-	TGTGCCAGCAGCCAAGACATAGGGACCCCCCCAGGGAATCAGCCCCAGCATTTT	CASSQDIGTPPGNQPQHF
TRBV5-6	few	TRBJ1-2	TRBD1	TGTGCCAGCAGCGAGGGGGCCTATGGCTACACCTTC	CASSEGAYGYTF
TRBV4-1	-	TRBJ1-2	TRBD1	TGCGCCAGCAGCCAAGGCCGGGGACAGGGGCAGCTTCGATATGGCTACACCTTC	CASSQGRGQGQLRYGYTF
TRBV29-1	-	TRBJ2-5	-	TGCAGCGTTGAAGATGTCAGGGTTGGGCATGTCACCCAGTACTTC	CSVEDVRVGHVTQYF
TRBV20-1	many	TRBJ2-2	-	TGCAGTGCACATCCCTCGAACACCGGGGAGCTGTTTTTT	CSAHPSNTGELFF
TRBV12-3/TRBV12-4	few	TRBJ1-1	-	TGTGCCAGCAGGGTAGACGGAGTGAACACTGAAGCTTTCTTT	CASRVDGVNTEAFF
TRBV10-3	-	TRBJ2-2	-	TGTGCCATCACCGGGGACCAAATTGGAACCGGGGAGCTGTTTTTT	CAITGDQIGTGELFF
TRBV7-9	few	TRBJ1-1	-	TGTGCCAGCAACCGTGGGGGAGATCGTGAAGCTTTCTTT	CASNRGGDREAFF
TRBV7-9	few	TRBJ2-5	-	TGTGCCAGCAGCCCTCCCTGGGACCAAGAGACCCAGTACTTC	CASSPPWDQETQYF
TRBV7-9	once	TRBJ2-3	-	TGTGCCAGCAGCTTCAGACAGACCTATACGCAGTATTTT	CASSFRQTYTQYF
TRBV11-2	-	TRBJ2-1	-	TGTGCCAGCAGCTTAGGAGCGGACCCTTACAATGAGCAGTTCTTC	CASSLGADPYNEQFF
TRBV29-1	few	TRBJ2-6	TRBD1	TGCAGCGTGACAGGGAGCTCTGGGGCCAACGTCCTGACTTTC	CSVTGSSGANVLTF
TRBV9	-	TRBJ2-5	-	TGTGCCAGCAGCGTAGGACAACAAGAGACCCAGTACTTC	CASSVGQQETQYF
TRBV20-1	few	TRBJ1-2	TRBD1	TGCAGTGCTAGGAGAGGGGGCAGGGATACCTATGGCTACACCTTC	CSARRGGRDTYGYTF
TRBV11-2	-	TRBJ2-7	-	TGTGCCAGCAGCTTAGAAACCGGGCCCTTCTACGAGCAGTACTTC	CASSLETGPFYEQYF
TRBV18	-	TRBJ1-1	TRBD1	TGTGCCAGCTCACTGACAGGGTTGAACACTGAAGCTTTCTTT	CASSLTGLNTEAFF
TRBV6-6	few	TRBJ1-2	TRBD1	TGTGCCAGCAGTTTCTTAGGGGGGACAGGCCTAGCTAACTATGGCTACACCTTC	CASSFLGGTGLANYGYTF
TRBV19	few	TRBJ1-2	TRBD1	TGTGCCAGTAGCCGGACAGGAAATACGGCCCTCGATGGCTACACCTTC	CASSRTGNTALDGYTF
TRBV4-1	many	TRBJ1-6	-	TGCGCCAGCAGCCAAGCTTTGACAGCTAGGCGAAAAGGCTCACCCCTCCACTTT	CASSQALTARRKGSPLHF
TRBV2	few	TRBJ1-1	-	TGTGCCAGCAGTGAGGACAGGAACACTGAAGCTTTCTTT	CASSEDRNTEAFF
TRBV5-1	-	TRBJ2-1	TRBD2	TGCGCCAGCAGCTTCACCGGGGGGGGAGCGGGCACCTACAATGAGCAGTTCTTC	CASSFTGGGAGTYNEQFF
TRBV7-2	few	TRBJ1-1	-	TGTGCCAGCAGCTTGTATGGGGGCATGAACACTGAAGCTTTCTTT	CASSLYGGMNTEAFF
TRBV11-2	few	TRBJ2-1	-	TGTGCCAGCAGCTTAATAGATAATGAGCAGTTCTTC	CASSLIDNEQFF
TRBV12-3/TRBV12-4	-	TRBJ2-5	TRBD1	TGTGCCAGCAGTCGGACAGGGCCTGAGACCCAGTACTTC	CASSRTGPETQYF
TRBV5-1	-	TRBJ2-2	TRBD2	TGCGCCAGCAGCCCCTCTAGCGGGGGCGCAACCGGGGAGCTGTTTTTT	CASSPSSGGATGELFF
TRBV5-6	few	TRBJ2-6	-	TGTGCCAGCAACCCCGCCGGAACTGGGGCCAACGTCCTGACTTTC	CASNPAGTGANVLTF
TRBV5-1	-	TRBJ1-1	TRBD1	TGCGCCAGCAGCTGGACAGGGGGCAGCGTTGAAGCTTTCTTT	CASSWTGGSVEAFF
TRBV7-2	many	TRBJ2-5	TRBD2	TGTGCCAGCGAGGGGCAGGCCGGGGGGGAGACCCAGTACTTC	CASEGQAGGETQYF
TRBV2	few	TRBJ2-1	-	TGTGCCAGCACCAGGACGGCCCAAGAGCAGTTCTTC	CASTRTAQEQFF
TRBV7-2	-	TRBJ1-3	-	TGTGCCAGCAGCTCGGACGGAACCACTGGAAACACCATATATTTT	CASSSDGTTGNTIYF
TRBV12-5	few	TRBJ2-3	-	TGTGCTAGTGCAACTACGGGGACTAGCACAGATACGCAGTATTTT	CASATTGTSTDTQYF
TRBV4-3	few	TRBJ2-3	TRBD1	TGCGCCAGCAGCCAACTTACCGGGACAGGGGTCACAGATACGCAGTATTTT	CASSQLTGTGVTDTQYF
TRBV28	-	TRBJ1-5	-	TGTGCCAGCAGTTTTTTTGGTCAGCCCCAGCATTTT	CASSFFGQPQHF
TRBV4-2	few	TRBJ1-1	-	TGTGCCAGCAGCCCCGTAGGTGTAAGGAACACTGAAGCTTTCTTT	CASSPVGVRNTEAFF
TRBV6-5	few	TRBJ1-1	-	TGTGCCAGCAGTTACTCGGGGGAAGCTTTCTTT	CASSYSGEAFF
TRBV7-9	-	TRBJ1-1	-	TGTGCCAGCAGCTTACCCCCGACGAACACTGAAGCTTTCTTT	CASSLPPTNTEAFF
TRBV4-2	few	TRBJ2-3	TRBD1	TGTGCCAGCAGCAAGCAGGGGGCAGATACGCAGTATTTT	CASSKQGADTQYF
TRBV7-9	many	TRBJ2-3	TRBD1	TGTGCCAGCAGCTTGACAGGGAGCACAGATACGCAGTATTTT	CASSLTGSTDTQYF
TRBV5-1	-	TRBJ2-3	TRBD2	TGCGCCAGCAGAGCGGGGGGGCCTGTAGATACGCAGTATTTT	CASRAGGPVDTQYF